A single sample is the source of the 19 T cell receptor beta chains below, sequenced in a study of naive and memory T cell subsets. Adult healthy volunteers gave 2.5 ml peripheral blood for whole-blood RNA. Reverse transcription of blood and skin TCR RNA was primed at alpha and beta constant regions. One entry per CDR3 protein, called by TCRdb with MiXCR from the 5' RACE reads. The sample lists some 22,000 distinct CDR3 sequences; around 4% were seen once. These receptors all come from a male donor in good health.

This clonotype was recorded at least ten times. V is TRBV10-3 and J is TRBJ2-7; 8 bases match TRBD1. CDR1 and CDR2 (germline): ENHRY, SYGVKD. The trim removed 5 bases at V and 5 bases at J, leaving 2 bases unmatched. The CDR3 length is 12 residues. The CDR3 DNA reads as TGTGCCATCAGTTTGGACAGGGACGAGCAGTACTTC. It is translated as CAISLDRDEQYF.

This clonotype was recorded many times. The V and J genes are TRBV29-1 and TRBJ2-7; perhaps TRBD1 as D (5 bases). The CDR3 totals 12 residues. V lost 1 base to trimming and J lost 4 bases, with 8 bases between them. The germline CDR1 and CDR2 sequences are SQVTM and ANQGSEA. CDR3 in amino acids: CSVEGTGYEQYF. The CDR3 DNA sequence: TGCAGCGTTGAAGGTACAGGTTACGAGCAGTACTTC.

This clonotype was counted at least ten times. The CDR3 protein is CASSQVESSKYYEQYF. The CDR3 DNA reads as TGTGCCAGCAGCCAAGTGGAGAGTTCTAAATACTACGAGCAGTACTTC. V usage is TRBV3-1 and J usage is TRBJ2-7; D gene ambiguous. CDR3 size: 16 residues. Germline CDR1 reads LGHDT; CDR2 reads YNNKEL (reference sequence). V was cut by 1 base and J by 3 bases, with 16 bases left in between.

The sample holds many counts of this clonotype. The chain joins TRBV19 to TRBJ2-1; 11 bases fit TRBD2. After removal of 3 bases from V and 0 bases from J, the junction contained 7 bases not matched to a gene. The CDR3 runs to 18 residues. CDR1 is LNHDA and CDR2 is SQIVND in the germline V gene (reference sequence). DNA of the CDR3: TGTGCCAGTAGTATCTCTAGCGGGGGGACTAGCTCCTACAATGAGCAGTTCTTC. Residues: CASSISSGGTSSYNEQFF.

This clonotype was found many times. The J gene is TRBJ2-7, the V gene TRBV6-5; 7 bases align to TRBD1. The CDR3 has 14 amino acids. Germline CDR1 is MNHEY and CDR2 is SVGAGI. Trimming cost V 5 bases and J 5 bases; bases outside gene matches: 9. As DNA, the CDR3 is TGTGCCAGCAGTCAGACCGGGACAGTGAACGAGCAGTACTTC. Its translation: CASSQTGTVNEQYF.

By share of the sample, this clonotype is medium-sized. The chain combines TRBV20-1 with TRBJ1-1; unclear D gene. This CDR3 comprises 14 residues. With 3 bases removed from V and 1 base from J, the gap between germline ends came to 12 bases. From germline, CDR1 is DFQATT and CDR2 SNEGSKA (reference sequence). The CDR3 here is CSASSGLRNTEAFF. Written as DNA, the CDR3 is TGCAGTGCTAGCAGCGGATTAAGGAACACTGAAGCTTTCTTT.

This clonotype was observed many times. The chain has TRBV6-6 and TRBJ2-3; perhaps TRBD2 as D (6 bases). Germline CDR1 MNHNY, CDR2 SVGAGI (reference sequence). Trimming took off 5 bases at V and 6 bases at J, with 12 bases between the two ends. CDR3 length: 13 amino acids. This CDR3 reads CASSPRLVDTQYF. The CDR3, as DNA: TGTGCCAGCAGTCCCCGACTAGTCGATACGCAGTATTTT.

This clonotype was picked up a small number of times. The rearrangement links TRBV19 to TRBJ2-2, with TRBD2 matching over 7 bases. V shed 9 bases and J 1 base; nucleotides not matched to a gene: 11. The length of the CDR3 is 16 residues. Germline V gene lookup returns CDR1 LNHDA and CDR2 SQIVND (reference sequence). The CDR3 here is CASKSPGGWNTGELFF. In DNA, the CDR3 is TGTGCCAGCAAAAGCCCCGGGGGGTGGAACACCGGGGAGCTGTTTTTT. Full variable domain (missing parts from reference TRBV19 and TRBJ2-2): DGGITQSPKYLFRKEGQNVTLSCEQNLNHDAMYWYRQDPGQGLRLIYYSQIVNDFQKGDIAEGYSVSREKKESFPLTVTSAQKNPTAFYLCASKSPGGWNTGELFFGEGSRLTVL.

This clonotype appeared many times. The genes are TRBV29-1 and TRBJ2-7, with 7 positions matching TRBD1. V lost 7 bases, J lost 3 bases, and 9 bases stayed unmatched. The CDR3 runs to 13 residues. The germline gives CDR1 SQVTM, CDR2 ANQGSEA. CDR3 sequence: CSGAQGPYYEQYF. DNA for the CDR3: TGCAGCGGCGCACAGGGGCCTTACTACGAGCAGTACTTC.

This clonotype was seen many times. The chain carries TRBV20-1 and TRBJ1-1; D may be TRBD1 (6 bases). The length of the CDR3 is 18 residues. The germline V gene has CDR1 DFQATT and CDR2 SNEGSKA (reference sequence). The V end was cut by 4 bases, the J end by 0 bases, with 24 bases between. In nucleotides, the CDR3 is TGCAGTGCTAATATCATTCGTAACAGGGCATATCTGAACACTGAAGCTTTCTTT. Its protein is CSANIIRNRAYLNTEAFF.

There are many counts of this clonotype. This chain connects TRBV18 to TRBJ2-4; no firm D call. Germline-derived CDR1 and CDR2 are KGHSH and LQKENI. CDR3 length: 16 residues. V dropped 1 base and J dropped 8 bases, with 18 bases sitting between them. CDR3 amino acids: CASSPLPSRDRDIQYF. CDR3 DNA: TGTGCCAGCTCACCACTCCCTTCTAGGGATAGGGACATTCAGTACTTC.

This clonotype was seen many times. The CDR3 DNA is TGTGCCAGCAGCCGGATGAACTCTGGGGCCAACGTCCTGACTTTC. This sequence encodes CASSRMNSGANVLTF. The chain employs TRBV13 and TRBJ2-6; D uncertain. V dropped 5 bases and J dropped 0 bases, with 8 bases sitting between them. The CDR3 loop spans 15 amino acids. CDR1 is PRHDT, CDR2 FYEKMQ, per germline (reference sequence).

Many counts were recorded for this clonotype. The V call is TRBV5-4, the J call TRBJ2-1; D remains ambiguous. V shed 2 bases and J shed 5 bases, with 20 bases lying between them. The germline CDR1 and CDR2 sequences are SGHNT and YYREEE (reference sequence). The CDR3 sequence is 17 residues long. DNA of the CDR3: TGTGCCAGCAGCTTATCAGGTGGCCTAAGGCCTAACAATGAGCAGTTCTTC. It yields the protein CASSLSGGLRPNNEQFF.

This clonotype appeared many times. This chain joins TRBV18 and TRBJ2-7, with 8 bases fitting TRBD1. V gave up 1 base and J gave up 2 bases; unmatched junction bases: 1. CDR3 length: 14 residues. Per germline, CDR1 KGHSH and CDR2 LQKENI. This CDR3 reads CASSPRQGTYEQYF. The CDR3, as DNA: TGTGCCAGCTCACCACGACAGGGGACCTACGAGCAGTACTTC.

This clonotype was detected many times. The rearrangement uses TRBV6-5 and TRBJ2-7; 7 bases agree with TRBD1. This CDR3 has 15 amino acids. The V and J ends lost 8 bases and 5 bases, in that order; junction bases with no gene match: 15. CDR1 MNHEY and CDR2 SVGAGI come from the germline V gene. CDR3 DNA: TGTGCCAGCCGTTCTACCGGGACAGTAATCCACGAGCAGTACTTC. It codes for CASRSTGTVIHEQYF.

This sequence joins TRBV27 and TRBJ2-5, with D possibly TRBD1 on 5 matching bases. Germline V gene lookup returns CDR1 MNHEY and CDR2 SMNVEV (reference sequence). CDR3 length: 13 amino acids. Trimming took off 3 bases at V and 4 bases at J, with 9 bases between the two ends. The CDR3: CASSLWGAETQYF. CDR3 DNA: TGTGCCAGCAGTTTGTGGGGCGCAGAGACCCAGTACTTC.

This clonotype was counted at least ten times. V usage is TRBV4-3 and J usage is TRBJ2-6, with a tentative D call TRBD2 (5 bases). Germline CDR1 reads LGHNA; CDR2 reads YSLEER. CDR3 length equals 17 residues. V dropped 1 base and J dropped 0 bases, with 10 bases sitting between them. The CDR3 DNA sequence: TGCGCCAGCAGCCAAGTCGCTAGCTTCTCTGGGGCCAACGTCCTGACTTTC. Protein product: CASSQVASFSGANVLTF.

This clonotype was detected ten times or more. The rearrangement joins TRBV18 to TRBJ1-5; unclear D gene. CDR1 and CDR2 (germline): KGHSH, LQKENI. V was pared by 2 bases and J by 0 bases, with 5 bases between. The CDR3 contains 14 residues. In nucleotides, the CDR3 is TGTGCCAGCTCACCAGAATATAGCAATCAGCCCCAGCATTTT. Translation: CASSPEYSNQPQHF. Combining the CDR3 with reference TRBV18 and TRBJ1-5 gives the whole variable domain NAGVMQNPRHLVRRRGQEARLRCSPMKGHSHVYWYRQLPEEGLKFMVYLQKENIIDESGMPKERFSAEFPKEGPSILRIQQVVRGDSAAYFCASSPEYSNQPQHFGDGTRLSIL.

This clonotype was detected many times. V is TRBV28 and J is TRBJ2-5, with a tentative D call TRBD2 (6 bases). Germline V lookup: CDR1 MDHEN, CDR2 SYDVKM. CDR3 length: 14 amino acids. Trimming left V 3 bases short and J 5 bases short, with 13 bases between. The CDR3 protein is CASSFQEGPETQYF. The DNA of the CDR3 is TGTGCCAGCAGTTTTCAGGAGGGCCCGGAGACCCAGTACTTC.